This T cell receptor beta chain was identified in a study of T cell responses to AZD1222 COVID-19 vaccine (dated by TCRdb to about 2021). In terms of the full investigation: AZD1222 recipients whose second dose came at about 4 weeks and those whose second dose came at about 12 weeks were combined into one group, since spike-specific TCR depth and breadth did not differ between the two schedules. A total of 230 or so trial participants underwent TCR sequencing, of whom about 210 received two doses of AZD1222 and around 25 received two doses of the MenACWY control vaccine. Enrollment into the trials was organized by age into subgroups of 18-55, 56-69 and 70-plus years, and those subgroups contained about 150, 27 and 61 TCR-sequenced participants, respectively. What the authors observed across the whole study: Participants were mostly white British and included more females than males, and it was suggested by the authors that clonal diversity may have been underestimated. The 56-69-year group was small, and its depth increase did not reach significance, likely because of low power. After two AZD1222 doses, spike-specific TCR breadth and depth were significantly higher than at day 0 and than in MenACWY recipients. The whole spike protein was spanned by vaccine-associated CD4 TCRs, and dominant responses were seen in regions 160-218 and 743-854. Reportedly, almost half of the unique spike-specific TCRs recognized epitopes lying outside the regions that are mutated in the B.1.351 and B.1.1.7 variants. No day 14 peak-response samples were available, so repertoires were characterized only after the peak T cell response. Only six AZD1222 recipients were SARS-CoV-2 seropositive at baseline, limiting conclusions about previously exposed vaccinees.

The CDR3 regions of human TCRbeta chains were subjected to immunosequencing. On the authors' methods: TCRs in the repertoires were matched against a reference library of SARS-CoV-2-specific TCRs that had been generated with the MIRA antigen-specificity platform. Breadth was defined as the fraction of unique TCRs that were SARS-CoV-2-associated, and depth was defined as the fraction of total T cells that were SARS-CoV-2-associated. Using the MIRA data, each spike-specific TCR was assigned both to the spike region to which the TCR was reactive and to a CD4 or CD8 class. Log10-transformed breadth and depth values were compared by one-way ANOVA with Sidak's multiple comparisons tests. TCRdb limited this immuneACCESS table to in-frame rearrangements with V and J called. A share of clones is missing; checked studies link under half to unresolved V genes, and the rest is unexplained. The V and J calls and the clone size are those of that table, but D and trimming were determined from the DNA. This sample has roughly 170,000 clones in its table, and approximately 86% of those were observed once. Less than 3% of the sample is in the top ten clones.

What the time point label conveys for this sample: baseline before first vaccination. Vaccinee samples came from UK trials COV001 and COV002, including a single-blind randomized controlled phase 2/3 trial of AZD1222 (ChAdOx1 nCoV-19) in healthy adults. For TCRbeta chain sequencing, PBMC samples were collected from trial participants at day 0 and at day 28 after the second dose. To note about this clone: The target of this receptor is not known. Qualities for individual bases were not recorded, and no much larger clone is one base off.

In the germline V gene, CDR1 corresponds to SQVTM and CDR2 to ANQGSEA. The CDR3 covers 13 residues, taking in both the cysteine and the phenylalanine. This entry keeps only the CDR3 DNA: 39 bases, framed from base 1. The junction carries 14 bases between V and J, which are trimmed by 6 bases and 5 bases respectively. Sequenced here: peripheral blood, sampled on day 0 of AZD1222 vaccination. This sequence originates from an adult in good health. The sequence joins TRBV29-1 to TRBJ2-1, with the D segment identity uncertain. The CDR3 protein is CSVAAARNNEQFF. The DNA sequence reads TGCAGCGTCGCCGCCGCGAGAAACAATGAGCAGTTCTTC.